Listed below are T cell receptor beta chains from one sample, sequenced in a study of blood T cell repertoires in COVID-19. Method: immunoSEQ multiplex PCR; TCRdb's copy keeps in-frame clones and lacks some. The profile covers approximately 160,000 clones, with over 85% appearing a single time and 2% taken by the ten largest. The sample taken for sequencing was peripheral blood. The receptors derive from a woman aged 60-75 years with COVID-19, enrolled during active disease. The CDR3 runs from the conserved cysteine through the conserved F or W. A D gene is named only where the DNA matches it firmly. Expanded clones are given a class, and other clones once, few, many or no size at all.

j_call clone_size d_call v_call cdr3_aa cdr3_nt
TRBJ2-1 . . TRBV9 CASNEGRGPLGNEQFF TGTGCCAGCAACGAAGGGCGGGGACCCCTTGGCAATGAGCAGTTCTTC
TRBJ1-1 . TRBD1 TRBV9 CASSAQGSNTEAFF TGTGCCAGCAGCGCACAGGGGAGTAACACTGAAGCTTTCTTT
TRBJ1-1 . TRBD1 TRBV5-1 CASSLGDRGRVTEAFF TGCGCCAGCAGCTTGGGGGACAGGGGGCGCGTCACTGAAGCTTTCTTT
TRBJ2-3 . TRBD1 TRBV27 CASSSQGARTQYF TGTGCCAGCAGCTCTCAGGGGGCGCGTACGCAGTATTTT
TRBJ2-7 . . TRBV7-9 CASSPTGYEQYF TGTGCCAGCAGCCCTACGGGTTACGAGCAGTACTTC
TRBJ2-3 . . TRBV5-6 CASVLGGSTDTQYF TGTGCCAGCGTACTTGGGGGCTCCACAGATACGCAGTATTTT
TRBJ1-1 . TRBD1 TRBV5-1 CASSLEGAQLLWTEAFF TGCGCCAGCAGCTTGGAGGGGGCCCAGTTGCTGTGGACTGAAGCTTTCTTT
TRBJ1-4 . . TRBV3-1/TRBV3-2 CASSQGEGLNEKLFF TGTGCCAGCAGCCAAGGAGAAGGACTTAATGAAAAACTGTTTTTT
TRBJ2-1 . . TRBV19 CASSIRAGVYEQFF TGTGCCAGTAGTATACGGGCAGGGGTATATGAGCAGTTCTTC
TRBJ2-3 . TRBD2 TRBV4-3 CASSQDASGGAGRTQYF TGCGCCAGCAGCCAAGATGCTAGCGGGGGGGCCGGGCGAACGCAGTATTTT
TRBJ1-6 . . TRBV10-3 CAISDRVDNSPLHF TGTGCCATCAGTGACAGGGTGGATAATTCACCCCTCCACTTT
TRBJ2-3 . TRBD1 TRBV7-2 CASSLGGQGATDTQYF TGTGCCAGCAGCTTAGGGGGACAGGGGGCCACAGATACGCAGTATTTT
TRBJ1-2 . . TRBV5-1 CASSQRQYHGYTF TGCGCCAGCAGCCAGAGACAGTATCATGGCTACACCTTC
TRBJ1-2 . . TRBV23-1 CASSFRDTNYGYTF TGCGCCAGCAGTTTTAGGGACACTAACTATGGCTACACCTTC
TRBJ2-5 . TRBD1 TRBV18 CASSRTGVEETQYF TGTGCCAGCTCCAGGACAGGGGTAGAGGAGACCCAGTACTTC
TRBJ2-7 . . TRBV5-5 CASSYRVGEQYF TGTGCCAGCAGCTACAGGGTCGGTGAGCAGTACTTC
TRBJ1-1 . TRBD1 TRBV7-2 CASSPVQGRRTEAFF TGTGCCAGCAGCCCCGTACAGGGGAGAAGGACTGAAGCTTTCTTT
TRBJ2-3 . . TRBV7-2 CASSLVGGRGTDTQYF TGTGCCAGCAGCTTAGTAGGGGGAAGGGGCACAGATACGCAGTATTTT
TRBJ1-1 . TRBD1 TRBV9 CASSVETGADTEAFF TGTGCCAGCAGCGTAGAGACAGGGGCGGACACTGAAGCTTTCTTT
TRBJ1-2 . . TRBV15 CATSRDPGLGYTF TGTGCCACCAGCAGAGACCCGGGACTTGGCTACACCTTC
TRBJ2-7 . TRBD1 TRBV2 CASSESRQGSYEQYF TGTGCCAGCAGTGAGTCGAGACAGGGCTCCTACGAGCAGTACTTC
TRBJ1-1 . . TRBV3-1/TRBV3-2 CASSPTGYRRDTEAFF TGTGCCAGCAGCCCTACGGGTTACCGGCGGGACACTGAAGCTTTCTTT
TRBJ1-5 . TRBD1 TRBV4-2 CASSQDRQGRGQPQHF TGTGCCAGCAGCCAAGATAGACAGGGGAGGGGTCAGCCCCAGCATTTT
TRBJ1-2 . . TRBV28 CATCLTGDLYGYTF TGTGCCACCTGTTTGACGGGGGACCTCTATGGCTACACCTTC
TRBJ1-6 . . TRBV5-6 CASSLDGVGSPLHF TGTGCCAGCAGCTTGGACGGAGTCGGTTCACCCCTCCACTTT
TRBJ2-3 . . TRBV29-1 CSAQWSSRDTQYF TGCAGCGCCCAGTGGTCTAGCAGAGATACGCAGTATTTT
TRBJ1-2 . TRBD1 TRBV6-1 CASSDQGAPGYTF TGTGCCAGCAGTGACCAGGGGGCGCCCGGCTACACCTTC
TRBJ2-3 . TRBD1 TRBV18 CASSPPGQGRDTQYF TGTGCCAGCTCACCTCCGGGACAGGGTAGGGATACGCAGTATTTT
TRBJ2-7 . TRBD1 TRBV7-2 CASSFKGGHEQYF TGTGCCAGCAGCTTCAAAGGGGGCCACGAGCAGTACTTC
TRBJ1-6 . . TRBV6-2/TRBV6-3 CASSVGTVAPLHF TGTGCCAGCAGTGTTGGGACTGTTGCACCCCTCCACTTT
TRBJ2-2 once . TRBV12-1 CASSFNVTGDEHRGAVF TGTGCCAGCAGCTTTAATGTGACAGGGGACGAACACCGGGGAGCTGTTTTT
TRBJ1-1 once . TRBV4-1 CASSQGGAVNTEAFF TGCGCCAGCAGCCAAGGGGGCGCGGTGAACACTGAAGCTTTCTTT
TRBJ2-7 . TRBD1 TRBV15 CATSRGTGHEQYF TGTGCCACCAGCAGAGGGACAGGGCACGAGCAGTACTTC
TRBJ1-5 once TRBD1 TRBV7-9 CASSQTGSGGNQPQHF TGTGCCAGCAGCCAGACAGGGTCGGGGGGCAATCAGCCCCAGCATTTT
TRBJ2-3 . . TRBV7-2 CASSPPSTDTQYF TGTGCCAGCAGCCCCCCGAGCACAGATACGCAGTATTTT
TRBJ2-2 . TRBD1 TRBV6-1 CASSELYRGPNTGELFF TGTGCCAGCAGTGAACTATACAGGGGACCGAACACCGGGGAGCTGTTTTTT
TRBJ1-1 . . TRBV12-5 CASAKRGGFGTEAFF TGTGCTAGTGCTAAACGGGGGGGATTCGGCACTGAAGCTTTCTTT
TRBJ1-2 . . TRBV6-5 CASSYSGTGLSGYTF TGTGCCAGCAGTTATTCCGGGACTGGACTATCTGGCTACACCTTC
TRBJ2-7 once . TRBV4-3 CASSHGRGLNEQYF TGCGCCAGCAGCCACGGCAGGGGCTTGAACGAGCAGTACTTC
TRBJ2-1 . . TRBV7-9 CASGRSGNSYNEQFF TGTGCCAGCGGCAGGTCCGGCAACTCCTACAATGAGCAGTTCTTC
TRBJ1-1 . TRBD1 TRBV2 CASSGQGTEAFF TGTGCCAGCAGTGGACAGGGGACTGAAGCTTTCTTT
TRBJ1-5 once . TRBV30 CAWRQPYSNQPQHF TGTGCCTGGAGACAGCCGTATAGCAATCAGCCCCAGCATTTT
TRBJ1-4 . . TRBV4-2 CASSDGSVSTTNEKLFF TGTGCCAGCAGCGACGGGTCGGTTAGTACAACTAATGAAAAACTGTTTTTT
TRBJ1-2 . TRBD1 TRBV14 CASSQGYRGRVYGYTF TGTGCCAGCAGCCAAGGGTACAGGGGGCGCGTCTATGGCTACACCTTC
TRBJ1-6 . . TRBV7-3 CASSELRVNNSPLHF TGTGCCAGCAGCGAGCTCAGGGTCAATAATTCACCCCTCCACTTT
TRBJ1-5 once TRBD1 TRBV7-2 CASSAGQANQPQHF TGTGCCAGCAGCGCGGGACAGGCAAATCAGCCCCAGCATTTT
TRBJ1-6 . . TRBV12-1 CASSHRGPLSPLHF TGTGCCAGCAGCCACAGGGGGCCCCTTTCACCCCTCCACTTT
TRBJ2-2 . TRBD1 TRBV5-1 CASSRTGADAGELFF TGCGCCAGCAGCCGGACAGGGGCCGACGCCGGGGAGCTGTTTTTT
TRBJ2-1 . . TRBV12-3/TRBV12-4 CASTYLSGNEQFF TGTGCCAGCACCTATTTGAGCGGGAATGAGCAGTTCTTC
TRBJ2-2 . TRBD1 TRBV5-1 CASSSGQANTGELFF TGCGCCAGCAGTTCAGGACAGGCGAACACCGGGGAGCTGTTTTTT
TRBJ1-2 . . TRBV5-5 CASSLRSGGSYGYTF TGTGCCAGCAGCTTGCGATCGGGGGGGTCCTATGGCTACACCTTC
TRBJ1-4 . TRBD1 TRBV19 CASSPGDRYGEKLFF TGTGCCAGTAGTCCCGGGGACAGATACGGTGAAAAACTGTTTTTT
TRBJ2-1 . TRBD2 TRBV6-6 CASSRAGAEQFF TGTGCCAGCAGTCGGGCGGGAGCTGAGCAGTTCTTC
TRBJ2-5 . . TRBV30 CAWSTNQETQYF TGTGCCTGGAGCACAAACCAAGAGACCCAGTACTTC
TRBJ2-5 . TRBD2 TRBV6-6 CASRRLAGGPVEETQYF TGTGCCAGCAGGCGACTAGCGGGGGGGCCGGTGGAGGAGACCCAGTACTTC
TRBJ2-5 . TRBD2 TRBV5-4 CASSSLAGGGETQYF TGTGCCAGCAGCTCCCTGGCGGGGGGTGGAGAGACCCAGTACTTC
TRBJ2-3 . TRBD2 TRBV19 CASSIVFGTSGERDTQYF TGTGCCAGTAGTATAGTTTTCGGGACTAGCGGTGAAAGAGATACGCAGTATTTT